The source of this TCR beta chain is a study of blood T cells in healthy people across ages. Study-wide results and limits: Researchers judged that diversity estimates from one million T cells fell short of true values. No one knew whether donors had CMV, which possibly confounded expanded clonotype changes.

For this clonotype: Its target is not known. This may arise from a read error, as a much more abundant clone is one base away.

A sample-barcoded 5' primer and a J-beta primer mix were used in a second PCR of roughly 7 to 11 cycles. Each CDR3 protein gets one entry after TCRdb re-called the 5' RACE reads with MiXCR. This sample has approximately 1.5 million distinct CDR3 sequences, with roughly 43% found just once. Individuals who donated were healthy Caucasians from Russia aged roughly 6 to 100. Isolating PBMCs gave at least 6 million of these cells per sample. CDR1 and CDR2 (germline): SGHVS, FQNEAQ. The CDR3 loop spans 13 amino acids. Trimming cost V 5 bases and J 5 bases, with 9 bases left between them. The sequence derives from a young woman in good health. The specimen was blood. The chain combines TRBV7-8 with TRBJ2-2, with D possibly being TRBD1 or TRBD2 (5 bases each). DNA of the CDR3: TGTGCCAGCAGCCGAGGGGAGACCGGGGAGCTGTTTTTT. Protein sequence: CASSRGETGELFF.